Listed here is a single TCR beta chain. V was trimmed by 3 bases and J by 3 bases, leaving 11 bases between them. Germline V gives CDR1 SQVTM, CDR2 ANQGSEA. This CDR3 spans 13 amino acids. Sequenced by immunoSEQ multiplex PCR; TCRdb stores in-frame clones only, minus some. Here the sample spans about 250,000 clones, around 83% being singletons. The data originate from a study of blood T cell repertoires in COVID-19. This chain connects TRBV29-1 to TRBJ2-5; perhaps TRBD2 as D (6 bases). The clonotype originates from a man in his forties or fifties who had been exposed to COVID-19. The sequenced material came from PBMCs or T cells enriched from blood (not recorded which). The chain's CDR3 is CSVEAGYEETQYF. The CDR3 DNA is TGCAGCGTTGAGGCGGGATATGAAGAGACCCAGTACTTC.